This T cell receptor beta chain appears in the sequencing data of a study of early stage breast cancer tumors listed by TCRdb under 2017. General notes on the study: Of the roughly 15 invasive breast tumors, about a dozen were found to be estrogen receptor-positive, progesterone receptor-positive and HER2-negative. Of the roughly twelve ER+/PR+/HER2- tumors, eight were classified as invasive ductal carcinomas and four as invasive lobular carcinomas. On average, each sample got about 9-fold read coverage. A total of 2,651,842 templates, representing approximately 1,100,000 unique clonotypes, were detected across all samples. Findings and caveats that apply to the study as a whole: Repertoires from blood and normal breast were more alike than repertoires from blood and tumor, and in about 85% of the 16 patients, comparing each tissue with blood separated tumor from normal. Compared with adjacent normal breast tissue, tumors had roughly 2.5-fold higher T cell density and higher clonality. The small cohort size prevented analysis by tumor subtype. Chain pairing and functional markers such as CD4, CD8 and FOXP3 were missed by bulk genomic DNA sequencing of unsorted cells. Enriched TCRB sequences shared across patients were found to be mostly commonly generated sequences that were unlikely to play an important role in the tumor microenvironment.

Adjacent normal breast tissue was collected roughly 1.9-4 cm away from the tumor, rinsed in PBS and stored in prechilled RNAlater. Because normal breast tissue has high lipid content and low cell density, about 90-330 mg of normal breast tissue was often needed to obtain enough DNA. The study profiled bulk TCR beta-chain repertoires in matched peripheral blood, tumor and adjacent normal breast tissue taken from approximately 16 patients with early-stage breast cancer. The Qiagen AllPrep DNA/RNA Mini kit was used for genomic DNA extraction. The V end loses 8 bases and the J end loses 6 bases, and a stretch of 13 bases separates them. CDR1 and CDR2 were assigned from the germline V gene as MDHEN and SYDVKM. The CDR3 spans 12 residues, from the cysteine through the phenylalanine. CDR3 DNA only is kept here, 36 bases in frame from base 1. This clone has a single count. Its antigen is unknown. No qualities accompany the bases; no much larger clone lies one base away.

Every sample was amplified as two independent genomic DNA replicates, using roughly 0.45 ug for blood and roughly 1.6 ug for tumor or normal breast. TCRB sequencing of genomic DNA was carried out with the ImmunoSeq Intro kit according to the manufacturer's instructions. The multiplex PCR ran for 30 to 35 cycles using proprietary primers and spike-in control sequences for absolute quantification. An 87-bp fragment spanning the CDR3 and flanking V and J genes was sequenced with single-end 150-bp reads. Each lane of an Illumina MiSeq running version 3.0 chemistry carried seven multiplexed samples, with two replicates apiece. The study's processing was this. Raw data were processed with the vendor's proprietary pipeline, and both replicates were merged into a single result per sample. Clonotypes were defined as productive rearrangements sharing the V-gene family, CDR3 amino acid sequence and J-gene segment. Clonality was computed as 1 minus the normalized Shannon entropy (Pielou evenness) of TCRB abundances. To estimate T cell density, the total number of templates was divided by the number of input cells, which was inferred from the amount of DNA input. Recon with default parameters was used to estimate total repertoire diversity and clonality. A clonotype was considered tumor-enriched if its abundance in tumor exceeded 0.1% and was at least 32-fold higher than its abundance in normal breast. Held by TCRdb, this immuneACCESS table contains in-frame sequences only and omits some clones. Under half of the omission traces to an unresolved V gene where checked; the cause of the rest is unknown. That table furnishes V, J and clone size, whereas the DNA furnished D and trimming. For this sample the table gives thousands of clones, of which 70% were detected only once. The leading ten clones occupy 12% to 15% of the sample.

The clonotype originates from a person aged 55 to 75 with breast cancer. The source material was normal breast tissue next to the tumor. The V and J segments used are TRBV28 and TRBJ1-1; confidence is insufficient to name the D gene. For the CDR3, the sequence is CASGGQVSEAFF. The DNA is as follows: TGTGCCAGCGGAGGGCAAGTCTCTGAAGCTTTCTTT.